Here is one T cell receptor (beta chain) with its context. No antigen is known for it. These data belong to a study of cytomegalovirus exposure and HLA in healthy donors. Notes on the study in general: Researchers reported in a later analysis that common viral pathogens appeared linked to several top clusters. Later analysis indicated greater clonal expansion among HLA-associated TCR beta chains than among equally common other chains. In a later analysis, the majority of CMV-associated beta chains seemingly showed HLA restriction. The productive fraction for most TCR beta V segments was about 90% or about 30% in an earlier analysis.

CDR1 and CDR2 from the germline V gene are MNHEY and SVGAGI. The CDR3 runs to 14 residues. V shed 5 bases and J 7 bases; nucleotides not matched to a gene: 11. 13 Jbeta primers and 60 Vbeta primers were used for the PCR. Sequenced by immunoSEQ multiplex PCR; TCRdb stores in-frame clones only, minus some. The table lists some 110,000 clones, more than 65% of them singletons. This sequence joins TRBV6-5 and TRBJ2-7; TRBD1 matches at 7 bases. The clonotype comes from a woman aged 25 to 39 in good health and CMV-seronegative. The specimen sequenced was PBMCs. In DNA form, the CDR3 reads TGTGCCAGCAGTCAGGGACAGACCCATGGAGAGCAGTACTTC. Its translation: CASSQGQTHGEQYF.